This T cell receptor (beta chain) was sequenced during a study of identical twins. Germline V gene data show CDR1 as MNHEY and CDR2 as SMNVEV (reference sequence). The length of the CDR3 is 14 residues. Trimming took 7 bases from V and 1 from J, leaving 13 bases between them. TCRdb re-called the 5' RACE reads through MiXCR, storing one row per CDR3 protein. The profile shows roughly 480,000 distinct CDR3 sequences, 20% to 25% of them singletons. This clonotype was seen ten or more times. This same sample was also taken into another study, of T cells expressing NK-cell markers. That work states: It was sorted CD3+CD56-NKG2C+, CD3+CD56+NKG2C- and CD3+CD56+NKG2C+ T cells that provided the TCR beta repertoires.

The sample taken for sequencing was CD4+ T cells sorted from blood. The rearrangement uses TRBV27 and TRBJ1-1, with D perhaps TRBD1 (6 bases). This receptor was taken from a woman between 18 and 29 years old in good health. The CDR3 nucleotides are TGTGCCAGCACCCGGACAGCACCGAACACTGAAGCTTTCTTT. Protein sequence: CASTRTAPNTEAFF.